This TCR beta chain appears in the sequencing data of a study of cytomegalovirus exposure and HLA in healthy donors. The PCR ran on 60 Vbeta and 13 Jbeta primers. Assay: immunoSEQ multiplex PCR; the TCRdb copy retains only in-frame clones and omits some. The sample lists some 140,000 clones; around 79% were seen once. The receptor was derived from a man aged 25 to 40 in good health and CMV-seropositive. The sequencing sample was made of PBMCs.

CDR3 nucleotide sequence: TGTGCCAGCAGCTCCCGGGCGGCGGGGACCGGGGAGCTGTTTTTT. Encoded protein: CASSSRAAGTGELFF. The rearrangement links TRBV7-9 to TRBJ2-2, with D possibly being TRBD2 (6 bases). Between the trimmed V and J ends, which lost 4 bases and 5 bases, there was a span of 14 bases. Germline loops: CDR1 SEHNR, CDR2 FQNEAQ (reference sequence). The CDR3 spans 15 residues. Together with reference TRBV7-9 and TRBJ2-2, the CDR3 gives the full variable domain: DTGVSQNPRHKITKRGQNVTFRCDPISEHNRLYWYRQTLGQGPEFLTYFQNEAQLEKSRLLSDRFSAERPKGSFSTLEIQRTEQGDSAMYLCASSSRAAGTGELFFGEGSRLTVL.